These 19 T cell receptor beta chains originate from one sample sequenced in a study of blood T cell repertoires in COVID-19. TCRdb keeps only in-frame clones here, not all; method: immunoSEQ multiplex PCR. The profile shows fewer than 300,000 clones, approximately 90% of them singletons. Sequencing was done on a sample of PBMCs or T cells enriched from blood (not recorded which). All receptors derive from a woman in her twenties or thirties who had recovered from COVID-19.

The genes are TRBV19 and TRBJ1-4; 8 bases map to TRBD1. V shed 7 bases and J 2 bases; nucleotides not matched to a gene: 6. This CDR3 region has 15 residues. Per germline, CDR1 LNHDA and CDR2 SQIVND (reference sequence). For the CDR3, the DNA is TGTGCCAGTACGGACAGGGCTGCCACTAATGAAAAACTGTTTTTT. Translating gives CASTDRAATNEKLFF.

The V and J genes are TRBV3-1 (or the pseudogene TRBV3-2) and TRBJ2-7; 8 bases line up with TRBD1. This CDR3 has 15 residues. After removal of 0 bases from V and 6 bases from J, the junction contained 7 bases not matched to a gene. The germline V gene has CDR1 LGHDT and CDR2 YNNKEL (reference sequence). As DNA, the CDR3 is TGTGCCAGCAGCCAAGATATGGACAGGGTTCGCGAGCAGTACTTC. Protein sequence: CASSQDMDRVREQYF.

This rearrangement joins TRBV12-3 or TRBV12-4 to TRBJ1-5; D remains unclear. This CDR3 region has 13 residues. V was clipped by 2 bases and J by 9 bases, with 11 bases between them. CDR3 bases: TGTGCCAGCAGTTTAATTGGGGAGGGGCCCCAGCATTTT. Amino acid sequence: CASSLIGEGPQHF.

As DNA, the CDR3 is TGTGCCGTACCCGGGACAGGTGTACAGTACTTC. It specifies CAVPGTGVQYF. The rearrangement links TRBV19 to TRBJ2-7; 8 bases match TRBD1. V shed 11 bases, J shed 10 bases, and the junction held 10 bases outside the gene matches. Germline CDR1 is LNHDA and CDR2 is SQIVND (reference sequence). The CDR3 covers 11 residues.

This chain uses TRBV7-9 with TRBJ2-3; D is perhaps TRBD1 (5 bases). Germline lookup yields CDR1 SEHNR and CDR2 FQNEAQ (reference sequence). V was trimmed by 5 bases and J by 0 bases, leaving 9 bases between them. CDR3 length: 14 amino acids. The CDR3: CASSKWGSTDTQYF. Here the CDR3 DNA reads TGTGCCAGCAGCAAATGGGGCAGCACAGATACGCAGTATTTT.

V is TRBV4-3 and J is TRBJ2-7, with TRBD2 identical over 10 bases. The junction had 7 bases not matched to a gene; V was cut back by 0 bases and J by 5 bases. This CDR3 comprises 16 residues. The germline CDR1 and CDR2 sequences are LGHNA and YSLEER. This CDR3 is CASSQDKREGSDEQYF. CDR3 in DNA: TGCGCCAGCAGCCAAGATAAGCGGGAGGGCAGCGACGAGCAGTACTTC.

This clone came up a few times. V gene TRBV7-6 combines with J gene TRBJ1-3; D call uncertain. CDR1 is SGHVS and CDR2 is FNYEAQ in the germline V gene. Trimming pared 2 bases from V and 0 bases from J, leaving 11 bases between. This CDR3 is 16 amino acids long. The CDR3 loop is CASSLNIPTSGNTIYF. CDR3 DNA: TGTGCCAGCAGCTTAAATATCCCTACCTCTGGAAACACCATATATTTT.

The rearrangement joins TRBV19 to TRBJ1-4, with D unresolved. The CDR3 length is 15 residues. V lost 5 bases to trimming and J lost 3 bases, with 13 bases between them. Germline lookup yields CDR1 LNHDA and CDR2 SQIVND (reference sequence). This CDR3 reads CASSSTMLSNEKLFF. For the CDR3, the DNA is TGTGCCAGTAGTTCAACCATGCTATCTAATGAAAAACTGTTTTTT.

V and J are TRBV25-1 and TRBJ1-1; a possible D gene is TRBD1 (6 bases). The CDR3 has 12 amino acids. Per the germline V gene, CDR1 is MGHDK and CDR2 is SYGVNS. V lost 1 base, J lost 8 bases, and 8 bases lay in between. The CDR3 nucleotides read TGTGCCAGCAGTGAATTGGGGACAGAAGCTTTCTTT. This encodes CASSELGTEAFF.

The V call is TRBV12-3 or TRBV12-4, the J call TRBJ1-2; 7 nucleotides agree with TRBD1. The CDR3 extends over 13 amino acids. V was pared by 8 bases and J by 4 bases, with 7 bases of the junction left unmatched. The CDR3 DNA reads TGTGCCAGCGTCACAGGGGCAGGCTATGGCTACACCTTC. Translating gives CASVTGAGYGYTF.

This chain links TRBV19 with TRBJ1-5, with unresolved D. CDR1 LNHDA and CDR2 SQIVND come from the germline V gene (reference sequence). With 5 bases removed from V and 7 bases from J, the gap between germline ends came to 18 bases. This CDR3 contains 15 residues. For the CDR3, the DNA is TGTGCCAGTAGTCTACGGTCGGGAATGGGCCAGCCCCAGCATTTT. It encodes CASSLRSGMGQPQHF.

The chain has TRBV5-1 and TRBJ2-3; TRBD2 aligns across 7 bases. The CDR3 has 12 residues. V shed 5 bases, J shed 6 bases, and the junction held 3 bases outside the gene matches. In germline, CDR1 is SGHRS, CDR2 YFSETQ. The CDR3 spells CASRRGEDTQYF. The CDR3 nucleotides are TGCGCCAGCAGACGGGGGGAGGATACGCAGTATTTT. The full variable domain, rest sourced from reference TRBV5-1 and TRBJ2-3, is KAGVTQTPRYLIKTRGQQVTLSCSPISGHRSVSWYQQTPGQGLQFLFEYFSETQRNKGNFPGRFSGRQFSNSRSEMNVSTLELGDSALYLCASRRGEDTQYFGPGTRLTVL.

J is TRBJ1-4 and V is TRBV4-3; no reliable D call. The germline gives CDR1 LGHNA, CDR2 YSLEER. There are 14 residues in the CDR3. The V end lost 4 bases, the J end lost 0 bases, and 6 bases lay between the germline ends. For the CDR3, the DNA is TGCGCCAGCAGCCCGACACCAACTAATGAAAAACTGTTTTTT. It codes for CASSPTPTNEKLFF.

The V and J genes are TRBV6-5 and TRBJ1-1, with 8 bases that match TRBD1. Germline V gene data show CDR1 as MNHEY and CDR2 as SVGAGI. This CDR3 has 14 amino acids. J lost 2 bases, V lost 6 bases, and 5 bases had no gene match. DNA for the CDR3: TGTGCCAGCAGCTTCACAGGGGGAAACACTGAAGCTTTCTTT. This sequence encodes CASSFTGGNTEAFF.

The chain is built from TRBV5-1 and TRBJ2-3; TRBD2 is a possible D gene (6 bases). Trimming removed 0 bases at V and 3 bases at J, with 11 bases between. Germline loops: CDR1 SGHRS, CDR2 YFSETQ. The length of the CDR3 is 15 residues. This chain's CDR3 is CASSLGGGGTDTQYF. CDR3 DNA: TGCGCCAGCAGCTTGGGAGGTGGAGGGACAGATACGCAGTATTTT. The whole variable domain, remainder taken from reference TRBV5-1 and TRBJ2-3, is KAGVTQTPRYLIKTRGQQVTLSCSPISGHRSVSWYQQTPGQGLQFLFEYFSETQRNKGNFPGRFSGRQFSNSRSEMNVSTLELGDSALYLCASSLGGGGTDTQYFGPGTRLTVL.

The rearrangement links TRBV10-3 to TRBJ2-3, with 9 bases that match TRBD1. V shed 10 bases, J shed 3 bases, and the junction held 14 bases outside the gene matches. Germline-derived CDR1 and CDR2 are ENHRY and SYGVKD. CDR3 length: 16 residues. The CDR3: CATKRATTGGTDTQYF. In DNA, the CDR3 is TGTGCCACTAAAAGGGCGACGACAGGGGGGACAGATACGCAGTATTTT.

The CDR3 spells CAAGTDSTDTQYF. The DNA of the CDR3 is TGTGCCGCGGGGACAGACAGCACAGATACGCAGTATTTT. This rearrangement joins TRBV2 to TRBJ2-3; TRBD1 might be the D (7 bases). The V gene's germline CDR1 is SNHLY and CDR2 FYNNEI. The CDR3 has 13 amino acids. With 11 bases removed from V and 0 bases from J, the gap between germline ends came to 12 bases.

The genes are TRBV12-3 or TRBV12-4 and TRBJ2-3; TRBD2 matches at 7 bases. The CDR3 has 13 residues. Germline trimming cut 6 bases from V and 8 bases from J; bases unmatched to any gene: 8. The CDR3 loop reads CASSTRSGVTQYF. CDR3 nucleotides: TGTGCCAGCAGCACCCGGAGCGGGGTTACGCAGTATTTT.

CDR3 nucleotide sequence: TGTGCCAGCAGCGGGCGGGAAACGACAGGGGGCTATGGCTACACCTTC. It is translated as CASSGRETTGGYGYTF. The V call is TRBV11-2, the J call TRBJ1-2; TRBD1 agrees at 9 bases. Germline V gene data show CDR1 as SGHAT and CDR2 as FQNNGV. Trimming removed 5 bases from V and 4 bases from J; junction bases left unmatched: 11. This CDR3 is built from 16 residues. Looking up the rest from reference TRBV11-2 and TRBJ1-2 gives the full variable domain: EAGVAQSPRYKIIEKRQSVAFWCNPISGHATLYWYQQILGQGPKLLIQFQNNGVVDDSQLPKDRFSAERLKGVDSTLKIQPAKLEDSAVYLCASSGRETTGGYGYTFGSGTRLTVV.